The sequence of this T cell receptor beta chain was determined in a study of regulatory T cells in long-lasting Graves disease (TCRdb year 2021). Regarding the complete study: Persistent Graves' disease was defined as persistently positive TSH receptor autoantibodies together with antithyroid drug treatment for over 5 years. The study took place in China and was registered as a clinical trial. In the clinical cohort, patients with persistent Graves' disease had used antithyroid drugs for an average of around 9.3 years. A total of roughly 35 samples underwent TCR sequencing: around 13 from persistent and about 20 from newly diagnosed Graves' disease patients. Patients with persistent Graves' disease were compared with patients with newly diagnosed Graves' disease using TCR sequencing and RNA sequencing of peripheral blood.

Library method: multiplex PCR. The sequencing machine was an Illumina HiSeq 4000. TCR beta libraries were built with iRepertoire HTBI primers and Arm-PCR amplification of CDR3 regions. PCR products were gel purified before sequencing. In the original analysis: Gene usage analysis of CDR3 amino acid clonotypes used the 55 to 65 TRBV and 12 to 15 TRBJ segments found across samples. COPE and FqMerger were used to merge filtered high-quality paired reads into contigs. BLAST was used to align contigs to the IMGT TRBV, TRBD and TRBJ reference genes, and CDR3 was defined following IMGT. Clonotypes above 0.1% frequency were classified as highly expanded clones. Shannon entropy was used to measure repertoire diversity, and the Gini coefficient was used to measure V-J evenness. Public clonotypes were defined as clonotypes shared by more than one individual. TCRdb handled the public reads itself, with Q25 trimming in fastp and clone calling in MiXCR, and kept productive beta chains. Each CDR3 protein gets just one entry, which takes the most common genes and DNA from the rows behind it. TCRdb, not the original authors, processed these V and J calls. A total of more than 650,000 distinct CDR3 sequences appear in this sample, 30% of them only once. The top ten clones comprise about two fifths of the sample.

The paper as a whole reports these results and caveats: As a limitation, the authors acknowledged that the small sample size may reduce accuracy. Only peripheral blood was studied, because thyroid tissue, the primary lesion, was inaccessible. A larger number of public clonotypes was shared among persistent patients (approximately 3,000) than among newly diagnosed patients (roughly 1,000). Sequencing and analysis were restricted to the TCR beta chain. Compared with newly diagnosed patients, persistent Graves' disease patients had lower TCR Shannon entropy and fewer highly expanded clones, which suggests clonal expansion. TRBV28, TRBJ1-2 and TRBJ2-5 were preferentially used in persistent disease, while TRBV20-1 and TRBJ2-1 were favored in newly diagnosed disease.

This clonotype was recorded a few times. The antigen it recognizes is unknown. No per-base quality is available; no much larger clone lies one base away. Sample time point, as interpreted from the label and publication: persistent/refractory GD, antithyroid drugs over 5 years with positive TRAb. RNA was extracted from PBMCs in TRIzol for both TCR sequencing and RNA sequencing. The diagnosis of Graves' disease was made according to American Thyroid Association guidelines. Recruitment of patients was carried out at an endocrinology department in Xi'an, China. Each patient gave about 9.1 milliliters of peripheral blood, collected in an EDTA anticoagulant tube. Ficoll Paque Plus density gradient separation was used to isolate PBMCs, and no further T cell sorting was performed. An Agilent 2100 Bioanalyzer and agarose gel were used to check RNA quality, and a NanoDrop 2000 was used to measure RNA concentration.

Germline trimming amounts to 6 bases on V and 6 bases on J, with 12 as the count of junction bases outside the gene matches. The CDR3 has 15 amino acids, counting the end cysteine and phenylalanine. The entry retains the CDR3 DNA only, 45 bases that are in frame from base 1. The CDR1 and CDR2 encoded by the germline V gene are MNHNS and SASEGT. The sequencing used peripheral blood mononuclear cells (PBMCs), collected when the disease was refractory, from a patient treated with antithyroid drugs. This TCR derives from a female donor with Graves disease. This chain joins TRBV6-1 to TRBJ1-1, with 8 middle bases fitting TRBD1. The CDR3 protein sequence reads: CASRVGQGNLAEAFF. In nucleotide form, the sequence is TGTGCCAGCAGGGTTGGACAGGGAAACTTGGCTGAAGCTTTCTTT.